This T cell receptor beta chain was profiled in a study of spatial heterogeneity in lung cancer. This clonotype came up many times. Antigen: not known. Time point specified: sample taken at primary tumor resection. Extraction of whole RNA from tumor, nontumor lung or frozen PBMC preceded unsorted sequencing. More than 70 TRACERx patients with early, untreated non-small cell lung cancer donated samples. General study points: Blood carried ubiquitous expanded tumor TCRs more at resection than follow-up.

Every individual TCR cDNA molecule carried its own unique molecular identifier, which allowed correction of PCR and sequencing errors. Via MiXCR, TCRdb re-called the 5' RACE reads, giving one row per CDR3 protein. Of tens of thousands of distinct CDR3 sequences listed, around 5.2% are singletons. CDR3 length: 14 residues. V dropped 8 bases and J dropped 7 bases, with 18 bases sitting between them. The V gene is TRBV12-3 or TRBV12-4, the J gene TRBJ1-5; TRBD1 might be the D (6 bases). This specimen was PBMCs, taken at surgery. The source of this sequence is a female donor with early-stage non-small cell lung cancer. The CDR3 sequence is CASRAGQGRQPQHF. CDR3 nucleotides: TGTGCCAGCCGCGCAGGGCAGGGGCGGCAGCCCCAGCATTTT.